This is a list of T cell receptor beta chains from one sample in a study of beta chain features in type 1 diabetes. TCRdb keeps only in-frame clones here, not all; method: immunoSEQ multiplex PCR. The repertoire has about 24,000 clones, approximately 74% of them found once; the top ten carry roughly 2%. Sequenced input: Tregs from blood. Receptors originate from a woman between 35 and 50 years old in good health. Each CDR3 is given with its conserved first and last residue. A D gene is named only where the DNA matches it firmly. Size is omitted from some rows. Given values are once, few, many or a class for expanded clones.

cdr3_nt: TGTGCCGTTACAGGGAGGGATGGCACTGAAGCTTTCTTT; cdr3_aa: CAVTGRDGTEAFF; clone_size: .; v_call: TRBV6-6; d_call: .; j_call: TRBJ1-1
cdr3_nt: TGTGCCAGCAGCTTAGAGGCTAGCGGGGGGGCCGAGCAGTACTTC; cdr3_aa: CASSLEASGGAEQYF; clone_size: once; v_call: TRBV7-9; d_call: TRBD2; j_call: TRBJ2-7
cdr3_nt: TGTGCCAGCAGCTTAGGGGACAGACCGTGGGAGACCCAGTACTTC; cdr3_aa: CASSLGDRPWETQYF; clone_size: .; v_call: TRBV11-2; d_call: TRBD1; j_call: TRBJ2-5
cdr3_nt: TGTGCCAGCAGTGAAATGGGAGACAGGCCCTCCTACGAGCAGTACTTC; cdr3_aa: CASSEMGDRPSYEQYF; clone_size: .; v_call: TRBV25-1; d_call: .; j_call: TRBJ2-7
cdr3_nt: TGTGCCAGCAGTGAAACCGGCGGGGAGCTGTTTTTT; cdr3_aa: CASSETGGELFF; clone_size: .; v_call: TRBV6-5; d_call: .; j_call: TRBJ2-2
cdr3_nt: TGTGCCAGCAGCTGGGGACAGGGCGCGTACGAGCAGTACTTC; cdr3_aa: CASSWGQGAYEQYF; clone_size: .; v_call: TRBV7-6; d_call: TRBD1; j_call: TRBJ2-7
cdr3_nt: TGCGCCAGCATATCGGGGGGCAGCCTTAGCTCCTACGAGCAGTACTTC; cdr3_aa: CASISGGSLSSYEQYF; clone_size: once; v_call: TRBV23-1; d_call: .; j_call: TRBJ2-7
cdr3_nt: TGTGCCAGCAGTCTACCCCCCTCTGGAAACACCATATATTTT; cdr3_aa: CASSLPPSGNTIYF; clone_size: .; v_call: TRBV7-9; d_call: .; j_call: TRBJ1-3
cdr3_nt: TGCGCCAGCGGCCTAGCGGGGACCGGGGAGCTGTTTTTT; cdr3_aa: CASGLAGTGELFF; clone_size: .; v_call: TRBV10-1; d_call: TRBD2; j_call: TRBJ2-2
cdr3_nt: TGTGCCAGCAGCTTGGACCGGTTGCCCCAGTACTTC; cdr3_aa: CASSLDRLPQYF; clone_size: .; v_call: TRBV5-6; d_call: .; j_call: TRBJ2-5
cdr3_nt: TGTGCCAGCAGCTTTAGGGGCTATGGCTACACCTTC; cdr3_aa: CASSFRGYGYTF; clone_size: .; v_call: TRBV5-6; d_call: .; j_call: TRBJ1-2
cdr3_nt: TGTGCCAGTAGTATTGTGGACACTCGACCGAGGGAGCTGTTTTTT; cdr3_aa: CASSIVDTRPRELFF; clone_size: few; v_call: TRBV19; d_call: .; j_call: TRBJ2-2
cdr3_nt: TGTGCCAGCAGCTATAGCCCTGGGGCCAACGTCCTGACTTTC; cdr3_aa: CASSYSPGANVLTF; clone_size: few; v_call: TRBV7-8; d_call: .; j_call: TRBJ2-6
cdr3_nt: TGCGCCAGCAGCCGACAGTTTGCTAATGAAAAACTGTTTTTT; cdr3_aa: CASSRQFANEKLFF; clone_size: few; v_call: TRBV4-1; d_call: .; j_call: TRBJ1-4
cdr3_nt: TGTGCCACCAGGGGAGGGAGGGAAGACGAGCAGTACTTC; cdr3_aa: CATRGGREDEQYF; clone_size: .; v_call: TRBV10-3; d_call: .; j_call: TRBJ2-7
cdr3_nt: TGCAGCGTTGGGGAGGGATCGCTAAAAGAGACCCAGTACTTC; cdr3_aa: CSVGEGSLKETQYF; clone_size: .; v_call: TRBV29-1; d_call: TRBD2; j_call: TRBJ2-5
cdr3_nt: TGTGCCAGTAGTATAGATGACTTCGGACAGGGGGCTAATTCACCCCTCCACTTT; cdr3_aa: CASSIDDFGQGANSPLHF; clone_size: .; v_call: TRBV19; d_call: TRBD1; j_call: TRBJ1-6
cdr3_nt: TGCGCCAGCAGCTCTCAGGGAGGGGGGCAAGAGACCCAGTACTTC; cdr3_aa: CASSSQGGGQETQYF; clone_size: .; v_call: TRBV5-1; d_call: .; j_call: TRBJ2-5
cdr3_nt: TGTGCCAGCTCACCTAGACAGGGGAGTAAGGAGACCCAGTACTTC; cdr3_aa: CASSPRQGSKETQYF; clone_size: once; v_call: TRBV18; d_call: TRBD1; j_call: TRBJ2-5
cdr3_nt: TGCAGCGTTGTTGGGGGGGGCGGTCAGCCCCAGCATTTT; cdr3_aa: CSVVGGGGQPQHF; clone_size: .; v_call: TRBV29-1; d_call: .; j_call: TRBJ1-5
cdr3_nt: TGTGCCAGCAGTTCCCAGATGCAAGAGACCCAGTACTTC; cdr3_aa: CASSSQMQETQYF; clone_size: few; v_call: TRBV5-5; d_call: .; j_call: TRBJ2-5
cdr3_nt: TGTGCCAGCAGCCCCTCGAGGGCCGAAGCTTTCTTT; cdr3_aa: CASSPSRAEAFF; clone_size: .; v_call: TRBV11-2; d_call: .; j_call: TRBJ1-1
cdr3_nt: TGTGCCAGTAGGCCCCAGGGGTCTGGCTACACCTTC; cdr3_aa: CASRPQGSGYTF; clone_size: few; v_call: TRBV19; d_call: .; j_call: TRBJ1-2
cdr3_nt: TGTGCCAGCAGCGTAGAGGACAGGTTTAACACAGATACGCAGTATTTT; cdr3_aa: CASSVEDRFNTDTQYF; clone_size: .; v_call: TRBV9; d_call: TRBD1; j_call: TRBJ2-3
cdr3_nt: TGTGCCAGCAGGCGGACAGGACTTTCTGCGACCCAGTACTTC; cdr3_aa: CASRRTGLSATQYF; clone_size: .; v_call: TRBV7-2; d_call: TRBD1; j_call: TRBJ2-5
cdr3_nt: TGTGCCAGCAGCTTATGGCCCCAGGGAAGGAGAGGCAATCAGCCCCAGCATTTT; cdr3_aa: CASSLWPQGRRGNQPQHF; clone_size: .; v_call: TRBV7-9; d_call: .; j_call: TRBJ1-5
cdr3_nt: TGCGCCAGCGGCCGGGACACTCCTAGCAATGAGCAGTTCTTC; cdr3_aa: CASGRDTPSNEQFF; clone_size: .; v_call: TRBV5-1; d_call: .; j_call: TRBJ2-1
cdr3_nt: TGCAGCGTTGCGGGGCAGGGGGTCCATGATACGCAGTATTTT; cdr3_aa: CSVAGQGVHDTQYF; clone_size: few; v_call: TRBV29-1; d_call: TRBD1; j_call: TRBJ2-3
cdr3_nt: TGTGCCAGCAGGCCGGACAGGGTTTCTGGCTACACCTTC; cdr3_aa: CASRPDRVSGYTF; clone_size: few; v_call: TRBV6-4; d_call: TRBD1; j_call: TRBJ1-2
cdr3_nt: TGTGCCAGCAGCCCCCTGATAGGGGGCATGGGACAGCCCCAGCATTTT; cdr3_aa: CASSPLIGGMGQPQHF; clone_size: .; v_call: TRBV5-5; d_call: TRBD1; j_call: TRBJ1-5
cdr3_nt: TGCGCCAGCAGCTTGGCCGTCTTGGACGGGGGTTCCACAGATACGCAGTATTTT; cdr3_aa: CASSLAVLDGGSTDTQYF; clone_size: .; v_call: TRBV5-1; d_call: .; j_call: TRBJ2-3
cdr3_nt: TGCGCCAGCAGCCTAGGGGCACTAGCCAAAAACATTCAGTACTTC; cdr3_aa: CASSLGALAKNIQYF; clone_size: few; v_call: TRBV5-1; d_call: .; j_call: TRBJ2-4
cdr3_nt: TGTGCCAGCAGCATAGGGGTGGGACAGGCGTACGAGCAGTACTTC; cdr3_aa: CASSIGVGQAYEQYF; clone_size: .; v_call: TRBV7-9; d_call: TRBD1; j_call: TRBJ2-7
cdr3_nt: TGTGCCAGCAGTTTATGGCCTTACGGACTAGCGGGGGGGACTAGCACAGATACGCAGTATTTT; cdr3_aa: CASSLWPYGLAGGTSTDTQYF; clone_size: .; v_call: TRBV27; d_call: TRBD2; j_call: TRBJ2-3
cdr3_nt: TGTGCTAGTGGTTTGGGGCAGGCAAGGGGTGAAAAACTGTTTTTT; cdr3_aa: CASGLGQARGEKLFF; clone_size: .; v_call: TRBV12-5; d_call: .; j_call: TRBJ1-4
cdr3_nt: TGTGCCAGCAGCTTAGCGTGGCTAGCGGGGCGGTTGCAGTTCTTC; cdr3_aa: CASSLAWLAGRLQFF; clone_size: .; v_call: TRBV7-9; d_call: TRBD2; j_call: TRBJ2-1
cdr3_nt: TGTGCCAGTAGCTACGGACAGTTGAGCTCCTACGAGCAGTACTTC; cdr3_aa: CASSYGQLSSYEQYF; clone_size: few; v_call: TRBV19; d_call: .; j_call: TRBJ2-7
cdr3_nt: TGTGCCAGCCTCCGGACAGGGGGTGTCTACGAGCAGTACTTC; cdr3_aa: CASLRTGGVYEQYF; clone_size: .; v_call: TRBV2; d_call: TRBD1; j_call: TRBJ2-7
cdr3_nt: TGTGCCAGCACCCGAGCAGGGGCCGGCAATTCACCCCTCCACTTT; cdr3_aa: CASTRAGAGNSPLHF; clone_size: .; v_call: TRBV2; d_call: .; j_call: TRBJ1-6
cdr3_nt: TGTGCCATCAGTGAGACTCAAGGGAGTACGTACACCGGGGAGCTGTTTTTT; cdr3_aa: CAISETQGSTYTGELFF; clone_size: .; v_call: TRBV10-3; d_call: .; j_call: TRBJ2-2
cdr3_nt: TGTGCCAGCAGTGTGGTGGAGGAGTCTGAAGCTTTCTTT; cdr3_aa: CASSVVEESEAFF; clone_size: .; v_call: TRBV2; d_call: .; j_call: TRBJ1-1
cdr3_nt: TGTGCCAGCAGCTTCAGGGGCCCCCCGTACGAGCAGTACTTC; cdr3_aa: CASSFRGPPYEQYF; clone_size: .; v_call: TRBV7-9; d_call: .; j_call: TRBJ2-7
cdr3_nt: TGTGCCACCTTCGCTCTAGCGGGGGTCTCTGGGGCCAACGTCCTGACTTTC; cdr3_aa: CATFALAGVSGANVLTF; clone_size: .; v_call: TRBV2; d_call: TRBD2; j_call: TRBJ2-6
cdr3_nt: TGTGCCAGCAGTGAGCAGGGCCCTCCAAGGGATACGCAGTATTTT; cdr3_aa: CASSEQGPPRDTQYF; clone_size: .; v_call: TRBV2; d_call: .; j_call: TRBJ2-3
cdr3_nt: TGTGCCAGCAGCATCACAGGACACCCCGAAGCAGGAGAGCTGTTTTTT; cdr3_aa: CASSITGHPEAGELFF; clone_size: .; v_call: TRBV9; d_call: .; j_call: TRBJ2-2
cdr3_nt: TGTGCCACCCGGCTCGGGACAGGGACCTACAATGAGCAGTTCTTC; cdr3_aa: CATRLGTGTYNEQFF; clone_size: .; v_call: TRBV19; d_call: TRBD1; j_call: TRBJ2-1
cdr3_nt: TGTGCCAGCAGCTTAGACTGGGTAGCGGGGGGGCGTGGCGAGCAGTACTTC; cdr3_aa: CASSLDWVAGGRGEQYF; clone_size: .; v_call: TRBV7-2; d_call: TRBD2; j_call: TRBJ2-7
cdr3_nt: TGTGCCAGCAGCTTAGCCCTAACAGTGTGGAACACTGAAGCTTTCTTT; cdr3_aa: CASSLALTVWNTEAFF; clone_size: .; v_call: TRBV7-9; d_call: .; j_call: TRBJ1-1